This is a list of T cell receptor beta chains from one sample in a study of STAT5B mutations in CD4+ large granular lymphocyte leukemia. Here immunoSEQ multiplex PCR was the method, and the copy in TCRdb shows in-frame clones only, minus some. The sample yields 25,000 to 30,000 clones, 80% to 85% seen once. The source material was CD4+ T cells from blood buffy coats. The receptors derive from a human donor in good health. The conserved cysteine and the conserved F or W are not part of the CDR3 here. D genes are given only for firm matches.

>TRBJ1-3|.|TRBV9|12
ASSVRATGNTIY
>TRBJ2-5|.|TRBV6-1|12
ASSELADQRTQY
>TRBJ2-1|TRBD1|TRBV7-6|10
ASSLGQGQQF
>TRBJ2-2|.|TRBV6-5|11
ASIQPNTGELF
>TRBJ1-3|TRBD1|TRBV2|13
ASSDRTGAGNTIY
>TRBJ1-1|.|TRBV28|12
ASSLLTDYTEAF
>TRBJ1-4|.|TRBV6-6|14
ASNGPGWGLNEKLF
>TRBJ2-3|.|TRBV18|14
ASSPPMGAGTDTQY
>TRBJ2-5|TRBD2|TRBV11-2|12
ASSLSGGQETQY
>TRBJ1-2|.|TRBV9|12
ASSVDSRNYGYT
>TRBJ2-3|.|TRBV6-5|12
ASSLDSTTDTQY
>TRBJ1-4|.|TRBV5-1|15
ASSLAAQIATNEKLF
>TRBJ1-1|.|TRBV19|14
ASSIGIRATNTEAF
>TRBJ1-2|TRBD1|TRBV10-3|13
AISEPGQGRYGYT
>TRBJ2-1|TRBD2|TRBV7-3|15
ASSLTTTSGTYNEQF
>TRBJ2-6|.|TRBV6-1|17
ASSEALRGRGAGANVLT
>TRBJ2-3|TRBD2|TRBV9|14
ASSVTSGHSTDTQY
>TRBJ2-1|.|TRBV10-3|12
AISESARYNEQF
>TRBJ1-6|.|TRBV18|11
ASSPQGDSPLH
>TRBJ2-4|.|TRBV7-9|14
ASSPPLRMSKNIQY
>TRBJ2-5|TRBD2|TRBV11-2|12
ASSLGGLAETQY
>TRBJ1-3|.|TRBV7-9|13
ASRPEGYSGNTIY
>TRBJ1-5|.|TRBV20-1|9
SARVAAGQH
>TRBJ2-1|.|TRBV27|15
ASRRGRSGVSYNEQF
>TRBJ2-5|.|TRBV11-2|12
ASSLDWTSRTQY
>TRBJ1-1|TRBD1|TRBV30|12
AWSRQGLNTEAF
>TRBJ2-5|TRBD1|TRBV2|12
ASNVDRGRETQY
>TRBJ2-5|.|TRBV6-1|11
ASSVRRTETQY
>TRBJ1-6|.|TRBV28|14
ASSSTGDLKGSPLH
>TRBJ2-3|.|TRBV25-1|14
ASSESVGLGTDTQY
>TRBJ1-5|.|TRBV29-1|10
SVKEAGEPQH
>TRBJ2-7|.|TRBV6-5|12
ASSSLPVPYEQY